The T cell receptor beta chain described here comes from a study of cytomegalovirus exposure and HLA in healthy donors. Study results and limitations: The study assumed roughly uniform donor sequencing depth for presence/absence analyses. Later work found that TCR association rates differed between HLA loci; DRB1 had the most and HLA-C the fewest. 87-base-pair reads could not separate some V segments, including TRBV6-2 and TRBV6-3. The majority of TCR sequences were rare, yet some public TCRs appeared in many donors.

Researchers ran the PCR with 60 Vbeta and 13 Jbeta primers. Sequencing was performed with immunoSEQ multiplex PCR; in TCRdb, only in-frame clones are kept and a portion is missing. This table has 60,000 to 70,000 clones, almost 70% appearing once. This clone appeared a few times. As yet, its antigen is unknown. Trimming cost V 5 bases and J 3 bases, with 3 bases left between them. Germline loops: CDR1 SQVTM, CDR2 ANQGSEA. The CDR3 length is 10 residues. The TCR originated in a middle-aged man in good health and CMV-seropositive. Sequences were obtained from PBMCs. V gene TRBV29-1 combines with J gene TRBJ2-3; no definite D call. The CDR3 loop is CSVQTDTQYF. As DNA, the CDR3 is TGCAGCGTTCAAACAGATACGCAGTATTTT.